This T cell receptor (beta chain) emerged from a study of cytomegalovirus exposure and HLA in healthy donors. Study outcomes and limitations: Previous analysis showed most TCR beta V segments were productive about 90% or about 30% of the time. Later work associated 16,951 TCR beta sequences with HLA alleles at 0.05 false discovery rate. The study dropped some indistinguishable V segments, TRBV6-2 and TRBV6-3 among them.

Both 60 Vbeta primers and 13 Jbeta primers went into the PCR. Sequencing used immunoSEQ multiplex PCR; TCRdb keeps in-frame clones, though not all of them. The data hold roughly 160,000 clones, with more than 65% observed a single time. At the time of sampling, donors were nominally healthy, though unrecorded immune exposures were likely. On this clone itself: The antigen is not known.

V lost 6 bases to trimming and J lost 4 bases, with 7 bases between them. This CDR3 region has 12 residues. CDR1 and CDR2 (germline): ENHRY, SYGVKD. Sequenced sample: PBMCs. The rearrangement links TRBV10-3 to TRBJ2-1, with D possibly being TRBD2 (5 bases). The clonotype originates from a woman in her fifties or sixties in good health and CMV-seronegative. The CDR3 loop is CAIRERYNEQFF. The CDR3 nucleotides are TGTGCCATCAGAGAGCGGTACAATGAGCAGTTCTTC.